Following are 5 T cell receptor beta chains from one sample sequenced in a study of control samples from healthy donors and cancer patients. Profiled with immunoSEQ multiplex PCR; TCRdb holds only in-frame clones, not every one. This table holds 100,000 to 150,000 clones, over 75% found once. Sequencing was performed on blood. The receptors come from a man between 18 and 35 years old in good health.

The rearrangement uses TRBV29-1 and TRBJ2-1; D may be TRBD1 (5 bases). Trimming stripped 6 bases from V and 1 base from J, with 10 bases between. The V gene's germline CDR1 is SQVTM and CDR2 ANQGSEA. The CDR3 has 13 amino acids. The CDR3 sequence: CSVDSPSYNEQFF. The CDR3 bases are TGCAGCGTCGACAGTCCTTCCTACAATGAGCAGTTCTTC.

V gene TRBV7-2 combines with J gene TRBJ2-7; maybe TRBD2 (6 bases). The CDR3 spans 14 residues. The germline CDR1 and CDR2 sequences are SGHTA and FQGNSA. V was pared by 3 bases and J by 5 bases, with 14 bases between. CDR3 DNA: TGTGCCAGCAGCTTCTCCCGGACTAATAACGAGCAGTACGTC. Translated, it gives CASSFSRTNNEQYV.

The CDR3 sequence: CASSSRGTPNEKLFF. The CDR3 nucleotides read TGCGCCAGCAGCTCCCGGGGGACCCCTAATGAAAAACTGTTTTTT. The chain links TRBV5-1 to TRBJ1-4, with D possibly being TRBD1 (5 bases). Germline lookup yields CDR1 SGHRS and CDR2 YFSETQ. Trimming cost V 3 bases and J 3 bases, with 12 bases left between them. The CDR3 has 15 residues.

For the CDR3, the DNA is TGTGCCAGCGAGGACGCAGGGGGCCCACTCACAGATACGCAGTATTTT. Amino acid sequence: CASEDAGGPLTDTQYF. V is TRBV28 and J is TRBJ2-3, with 8 bases that match TRBD1. With 8 bases clipped from V and 2 bases from J, the junction kept 12 bases outside the gene matches. The germline gives CDR1 MDHEN, CDR2 SYDVKM. The CDR3 loop spans 16 amino acids.

This rearrangement joins TRBV9 to TRBJ2-3; no clear D gene. CDR1 and CDR2 (germline): SGDLS, YYNGEE. The length of the CDR3 is 14 residues. V was shortened by 0 bases and J by 2 bases, with 7 bases between the two germline ends. The CDR3 bases are TGTGCCAGCAGCGTAGCTGGAACCACAGATACGCAGTATTTT. Protein sequence: CASSVAGTTDTQYF.